A selection of T cell receptor beta chains follows, all from one sample in a study of T cell responses to AZD1222 COVID-19 vaccine. Sequencing used immunoSEQ multiplex PCR; TCRdb keeps in-frame clones, though not all of them. Here the sample spans 150,000 to 200,000 clones, about 90% being singletons. The sequences come from peripheral blood, collected 28 days after the second AZD1222 dose. The receptors derive from an adult who received the AZD1222 COVID-19 vaccine. The CDR3 runs from the conserved cysteine through the conserved F or W. The order of the fields is J gene, clone size, D gene, V gene, CDR3 DNA, CDR3 protein. A D gene is named only where the DNA matches it firmly. Clone size is not always given. Where it is, it says once, few, many or a class for expanded clones.

>TRBJ1-2|.|.|TRBV29-1
TGCAGCGTTGACAGGGAGGACTATGGCTACACCTTC
CSVDREDYGYTF
>TRBJ1-2|.|TRBD1|TRBV27
TGTGCCAGCAGGCGCCCAGGGGGTGGCTATGGCTACACCTTC
CASRRPGGGYGYTF
>TRBJ1-1|.|.|TRBV18
TGTGCCAGCTCACCAACAGGACTTGGAAAGGAAGCTTTCTTT
CASSPTGLGKEAFF
>TRBJ2-2|.|TRBD2|TRBV6-4
TGTGCCAGCAGTGAACTAGCGGGGAACACCGGGGAGCTGTTTTTT
CASSELAGNTGELFF
>TRBJ1-1|once|.|TRBV19
TGTGCCAGTAGTATAGGGGGGACAAAAGCTTTCTTT
CASSIGGTKAFF
>TRBJ1-6|.|TRBD1|TRBV6-5
TGTGCCAGCACAGGGACAGGTGATTCACCCCTCCACTTT
CASTGTGDSPLHF
>TRBJ1-2|.|.|TRBV19
TGTGCCAGTAGTTCATGGACCCTCCGATCGGGGTACACCTTC
CASSSWTLRSGYTF
>TRBJ2-7|.|TRBD1|TRBV6-5
TGTGCCAGCAGTTACTCGGGGGACAGATCCTACGAGCAGTACTTC
CASSYSGDRSYEQYF
>TRBJ1-2|.|TRBD1|TRBV4-1
TGCGCCAGCAGCCAGCCGACAGGGGGCCGAAGGTCTAACTATGGCTACACCTTC
CASSQPTGGRRSNYGYTF
>TRBJ2-2|.|.|TRBV10-3
TGTGCCACCACCCGGGACGTCGCCTACGGGGAGCTGTTTTTT
CATTRDVAYGELFF
>TRBJ1-3|once|.|TRBV6-1
TGTGCCAGCAGTGAAGTACAGGGACGAAACACCATATATTTT
CASSEVQGRNTIYF